This T cell receptor (beta chain) was documented in a study of blood T cells in healthy people across ages (dated by TCRdb to the mid-2010s). For the wider study: Template switching captured roughly one uniquely barcoded TCR beta cDNA molecule per two T cells in model experiments. To track age-related changes in TCR beta repertoire diversity, the study relied on deep sequencing normalized with unique cDNA molecular identifiers. Four age groups were formed from the donors: young (average about 16 years), middle-aged (approximately 41), aged (over 55) and long-lived (more than 75). To avoid experimental bias, donors of different ages were spread randomly across the sequencing lanes. Using the same blood draw, the study looked at two additional independent replicas of 1 million unique cDNA reads for two donors, one aged 18 to 29 and the other aged 80 or older. General findings and caveats noted by the study authors: Observed TCR beta diversity per million T cells fell roughly linearly with age, and a significant reduction was already apparent by age around 44. Estimates of total diversity based on one million sequenced T cells were considered lower bounds and underestimates. Since profiling was done on bulk unsorted PBMCs, naive and antigen-experienced compartments could not be conclusively compared. There was a strong correlation between observed TCR beta diversity and the percentage of naive T cells measured by flow cytometry. Compared with the aged group, the long-lived group had more naive CD4+ T cells, fewer expanded clones and increased TCR diversity, a pattern suggesting age selection. The CMV infection status of donors was not known, potentially confounding age-related changes in expanded clonotypes.

Comments on this clonotype: Its antigen is still unknown. Per-base quality was not reported, and no clone a single base away is much larger than it.

The library was built by means of 5' RACE. Sequencer: Illumina HiSeq 2500. A second about 6 to 11 cycle PCR used a sample-barcoded 5' primer and a J-beta primer mix. A unique molecular identifier was introduced onto each TCR beta cDNA molecule by a template-switch 5' adaptor carrying 12 random nucleotides. Each sample yielded at least 2.5 million CDR3-containing paired-end reads. All of the RNA was converted into first-strand cDNA using the Mint cDNA synthesis kit, with a TRBC-specific oligonucleotide serving as the primer. All cDNA was treated with uracil-DNA glycosylase and then went through a first 18-cycle PCR with the universal primers M1SS and BC2_uni_R. The original methods were these. Normalization of each sample was performed by random selection of 1 million high-quality reads, each carrying a distinct molecular identifier. Reads sharing molecular identifiers were discarded rather than binned into consensus sequences. MiTCR, with a Q25 quality threshold and the strictest error-elimination algorithm, was used for CDR3 identification, clonotype clustering and error correction. A nonparametric unseen species model using Euler transformation provided a lower-bound estimate of total TCR beta diversity. The raw public data were reprocessed by TCRdb itself: fastp quality trimming at Q25, MiXCR clonotype calling, in-frame beta chains only. Rows merge per CDR3 protein into single entries with the most common DNA and genes. These V and J calls derive from TCRdb rather than the authors' analysis. The table for this sample lists around 1,500,000 distinct CDR3 sequences; approximately 30% of them were counted only once. The ten most abundant clones make up roughly 8% of the sample.

Systemically healthy Caucasian individuals from Russia, around 39 in total and aged about 6 to 95 years, were included as donors. Each donor gave around 9.9 milliliters of peripheral blood, collected into EDTA-treated Vacutainer tubes. PBMCs were isolated by Ficoll-Paque density-gradient centrifugation, with at least 6 million obtained per sample. Trizol reagent was used to extract total RNA from the PBMCs, yielding at least 5.5 micrograms per sample. For every donor, flow cytometry on a PBMC aliquot measured the percentage of naive CD45RAhigh/CD27high T cells. CDR1 and CDR2, per the germline V gene, are SQVTM and ANQGSEA. CDR3 length: 14 amino acids, cysteine to phenylalanine. Only the CDR3 DNA is retained, 42 bases long and in frame from the first base. Trimming accounts for 4 bases at V and 3 bases at J, while the number of junction bases matched to no gene is 1.

The chain is encoded by TRBV29-1 joined to TRBJ2-3, with 13 bases aligning to TRBD2. This sequence was found in a young woman in good health. The sample consisted of blood. The sequenced DNA is TGCAGCGTTGGGGGACTAGCGGGAACAGATACGCAGTATTTT. It specifies CSVGGLAGTDTQYF.